This passage covers 8 T cell receptor beta chains from one sample sequenced in a study of T cells in women clearing cervical HPV infection. TCRdb's copy holds only in-frame clones and misses some; the assay was immunoSEQ multiplex PCR. The sample has about 22,000 clones. Sequenced material: blood buffy coat. The source of these receptors is a woman aged 18-70 years with a cervical HPV16 infection that either progressed to CIN3+ or cleared (not recorded which).

Incomplete CDR3 DNA: TGTGCCAGTAGTATAGGACTAGCGTACGGACACTCCTACGAC. Its protein product is CASSIGLAYGHSYD. The complete CDR3 sequence is CASSIGLAYGHSYDYTF. The rearrangement uses TRBV19 and TRBJ1-2, with a tentative D call TRBD1 (5 bases). The read is 3 residues too short to cover the CDR3 end, so that end is filled in from the germline J gene. The CDR3 totals 17 residues. Germline assignment: CDR1 LNHDA and CDR2 SQIVND (reference sequence).

Details on this clone: The read falls 3 residues short of the CDR3 end, and the missing part is taken from the germline J gene. This rearrangement joins TRBV12-3 or TRBV12-4 to TRBJ2-5, with TRBD2 identical over 7 bases. V shed 7 bases, J shed 0 bases, and the junction held 5 bases outside the gene matches. This CDR3 region has 14 residues. CDR3 loop: CASTLGLNQETQYF. CDR3 DNA (partial): TGTGCCAGCACCCTGGGACTAAACCAAGAGACC.

To note about this clone: The CDR3 end is not reached by the read, which stops 3 residues before it; the germline J gene fills it in. This chain joins TRBV20-1 and TRBJ1-1, with 10 bases that match TRBD1. CDR1 is DFQATT, CDR2 SNEGSKA, per germline (reference sequence). After removal of 5 bases from V and 6 bases from J, the junction contained 9 bases not matched to a gene. CDR3 length: 14 residues. CDR3 sequence reads: CSAEARDRGSEAFF. The CDR3 bases that were read are TGCAGTGCTGAGGCCAGGGACAGGGGCTCTGAA.

Notes on this clone: The CDR3 end is not reached by the read, which stops 3 residues before it; the germline J gene fills it in. V and J are TRBV19 and TRBJ2-3; the match to TRBD2 covers 8 bases. This CDR3 comprises 12 residues. CDR1 is LNHDA, CDR2 SQIVND, per germline (reference sequence). Partial CDR3 DNA: TGTGCCAGTAGTCCCCTAGCGGGCTCG. This gives the protein CASSPLAGS. The complete CDR3 protein is CASSPLAGSQYF.

Details on this clone: Read coverage stops 3 residues before the CDR3 terminus; the germline J gene supplies the remainder. V is TRBV12-5 and J is TRBJ1-1; D is perhaps TRBD1 (6 bases). Germline-derived CDR1 and CDR2 are LGHNT and FRNRAP. CDR3 length: 17 amino acids. V lost 3 bases, J lost 1 base, and 18 bases lay in between. Partial CDR3 DNA: TGTGCTAGTGGTTTTAAGGGTTTGACGGGACAGAACACTGAA. This codes for CASGFKGLTGQNTE. The full CDR3 is CASGFKGLTGQNTEAFF. Together with reference TRBV12-5 and TRBJ1-1, the CDR3 gives the full variable domain: DARVTQTPRHKVTEMGQEVTMRCQPILGHNTVFWYRQTMMQGLELLAYFRNRAPLDDSGMPKDRFSAEMPDATLATLKIQPSEPRDSAVYFCASGFKGLTGQNTEAFFGQGTRLTVV.

Note on this clone: The CDR3 extends 3 residues past the end of the read, so its final part is completed from the germline J gene. The J gene is TRBJ2-3, the V gene TRBV5-6; D uncertain. The CDR3 has 15 residues. The V and J ends lost 1 base and 2 bases respectively, with 11 bases between them. Germline loops: CDR1 SGHDT, CDR2 YYEEEE. The CDR3 loop is CASSLFGRSTDTQYF. CDR3 DNA (partial): TGTGCCAGCAGCTTGTTCGGCAGGTCCACAGATACG.

Details on this clone: The CDR3 end is not reached by the read, which stops 3 residues before it; the germline J gene fills it in. The rearrangement joins TRBV20-1 to TRBJ2-1; 10 bases are shared with TRBD2. The CDR3 consists of 13 residues. V was pared by 3 bases and J by 7 bases, with 3 bases of the junction left unmatched. Looked up from germline, CDR1 is DFQATT and CDR2 is SNEGSKA (reference sequence). The CDR3 bases that were read are TGCAGTGCTAGCGGACTAGCGGTTAATGAG. The encoded protein is CSASGLAVNE. The full CDR3 protein is CSASGLAVNEQFF.

A remark on this clone: The read finishes 3 residues shy of the CDR3 end, and the germline J gene is used to complete it. This chain links TRBV11-2 with TRBJ2-7; weak D call: TRBD1 (6 bases). This CDR3 has 11 residues. The V end lost 6 bases, the J end lost 6 bases, and 9 bases lay between the germline ends. Looked up from germline, CDR1 is SGHAT and CDR2 is FQNNGV. The DNA read from the CDR3 is TGTGCCAGCAGGGCAGGGGTCGAG. It specifies CASRAGVE. The whole CDR3 sequence reads CASRAGVEQYF.